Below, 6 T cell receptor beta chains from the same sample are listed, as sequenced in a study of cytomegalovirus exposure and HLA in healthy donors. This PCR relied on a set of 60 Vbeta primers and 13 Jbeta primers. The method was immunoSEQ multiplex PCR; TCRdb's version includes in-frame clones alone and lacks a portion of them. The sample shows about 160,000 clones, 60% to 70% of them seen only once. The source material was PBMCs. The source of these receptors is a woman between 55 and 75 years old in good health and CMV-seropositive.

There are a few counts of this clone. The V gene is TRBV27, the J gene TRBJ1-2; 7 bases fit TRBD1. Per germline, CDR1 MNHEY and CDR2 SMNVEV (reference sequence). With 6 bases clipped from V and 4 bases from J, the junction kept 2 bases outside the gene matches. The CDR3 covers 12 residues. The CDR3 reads CASRGQPYGYTF. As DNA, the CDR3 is TGTGCCAGCAGGGGACAGCCCTATGGCTACACCTTC.

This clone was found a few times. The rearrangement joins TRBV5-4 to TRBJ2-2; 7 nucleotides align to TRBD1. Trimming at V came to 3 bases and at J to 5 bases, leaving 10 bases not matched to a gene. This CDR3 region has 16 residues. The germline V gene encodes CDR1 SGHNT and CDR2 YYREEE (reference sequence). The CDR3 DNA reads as TGTGCCAGCAGCTCCTCCCCCAGACAGGGTACCGGGGAGCTGTTTTTT. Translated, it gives CASSSSPRQGTGELFF.

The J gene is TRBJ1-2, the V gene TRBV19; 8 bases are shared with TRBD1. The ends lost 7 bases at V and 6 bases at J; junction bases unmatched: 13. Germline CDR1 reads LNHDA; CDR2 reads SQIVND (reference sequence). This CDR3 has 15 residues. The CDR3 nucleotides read TGTGCCAGTACCCGGACAGGGCTCCTCCTTGATGGCTACACCTTC. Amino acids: CASTRTGLLLDGYTF. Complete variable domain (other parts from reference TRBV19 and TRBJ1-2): DGGITQSPKYLFRKEGQNVTLSCEQNLNHDAMYWYRQDPGQGLRLIYYSQIVNDFQKGDIAEGYSVSREKKESFPLTVTSAQKNPTAFYLCASTRTGLLLDGYTFGSGTRLTVV.

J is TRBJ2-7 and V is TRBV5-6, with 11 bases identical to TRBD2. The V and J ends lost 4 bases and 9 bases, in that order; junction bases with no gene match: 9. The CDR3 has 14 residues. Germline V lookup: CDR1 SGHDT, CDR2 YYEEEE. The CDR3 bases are TGTGCCAGCAGCACGAACCTAGCGGGAGGCGTGCAGTACTTC. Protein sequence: CASSTNLAGGVQYF.

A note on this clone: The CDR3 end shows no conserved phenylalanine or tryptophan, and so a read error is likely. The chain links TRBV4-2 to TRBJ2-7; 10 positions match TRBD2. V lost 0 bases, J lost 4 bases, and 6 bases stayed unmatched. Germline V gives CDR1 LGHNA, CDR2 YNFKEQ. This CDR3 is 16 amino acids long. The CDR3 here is CASSQDLVAGGYEQYL. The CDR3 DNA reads TGTGCCAGCAGCCAAGATCTGGTAGCGGGAGGATACGAGCAGTACCTC.

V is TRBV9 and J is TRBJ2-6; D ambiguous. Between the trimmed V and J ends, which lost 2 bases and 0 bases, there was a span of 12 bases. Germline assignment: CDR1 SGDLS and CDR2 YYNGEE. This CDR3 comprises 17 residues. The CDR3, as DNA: TGTGCCAGCAGCGTGGGCAATCCAAGCTCTGGGGCCAACGTCCTGACTTTC. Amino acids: CASSVGNPSSGANVLTF.